Following are 9 T cell receptor beta chains from one sample sequenced in a study of blood T cell repertoires in COVID-19. The method was immunoSEQ multiplex PCR; TCRdb's version includes in-frame clones alone and lacks a portion of them. The data hold roughly 59,000 clones, with more than 70% observed a single time. Specimen: peripheral blood. These receptors originate from a human donor in a cohort sampled during active COVID-19.

This sequence joins TRBV27 and TRBJ2-7, with D tentatively TRBD2 (6 bases). CDR3 length: 16 amino acids. Germline lookup yields CDR1 MNHEY and CDR2 SMNVEV (reference sequence). Trimming removed 4 bases from V and 2 bases from J, with 18 bases in between. This CDR3 reads CASSYEPGLSTYEQYF. DNA of the CDR3: TGTGCCAGCAGTTACGAACCGGGACTCTCCACCTACGAGCAGTACTTC.

This clone appeared once. The genes are TRBV5-4 and TRBJ2-3; 13 bases line up with TRBD2. There are 16 residues in the CDR3. Germline V gene sequence: CDR1 SGHNT, CDR2 YYREEE (reference sequence). V shed 4 bases, J shed 0 bases, and the junction held 2 bases outside the gene matches. In DNA, the CDR3 is TGTGCCAGCAGCCTGACTAGCGGGGGGAGCACAGATACGCAGTATTTT. This sequence encodes CASSLTSGGSTDTQYF.

The chain links TRBV5-1 to TRBJ2-6; 8 nucleotides match TRBD1. The length of the CDR3 is 18 residues. V was clipped by 3 bases and J by 0 bases; unmatched bases: 8. CDR1 and CDR2 from the germline V gene are SGHRS and YFSETQ. This chain's CDR3 is CASSSAGTGASGANVLTF. The CDR3 nucleotides read TGCGCCAGCAGCTCTGCCGGGACAGGAGCCTCTGGGGCCAACGTCCTGACTTTC.

The chain recombines TRBV5-1 with TRBJ2-5; possible D gene TRBD2, 6 bases. The V gene lost 2 bases and the J gene lost 3 bases, with 8 bases spanning the gap. The germline gives CDR1 SGHRS, CDR2 YFSETQ. There are 13 residues in the CDR3. CDR3 sequence (DNA): TGCGCCAGCAGCTTTGGGGGGAAAGAGACCCAGTACTTC. Translation gives CASSFGGKETQYF.

The chain joins TRBV4-1 to TRBJ2-3; TRBD2 matches 7 bases. From germline, CDR1 is MGHRA and CDR2 YSYEKL. The CDR3 contains 15 residues. J gave up 6 bases and V 0 bases, and 6 bases lay outside the gene matches. CDR3: CASSQDIGGSDTQYF. The CDR3 DNA follows: TGCGCCAGCAGCCAAGATATTGGCGGGAGTGATACGCAGTATTTT.

V is TRBV30 and J is TRBJ1-1; D unclear. The CDR3 consists of 14 residues. The V gene's germline CDR1 is GTSNPN and CDR2 SVGIG (reference sequence). V was cut by 0 bases and J by 5 bases, with 13 bases left in between. CDR3 residues: CAWSVGLSGTEAFF. As DNA, the CDR3 is TGTGCCTGGAGTGTAGGACTCAGCGGGACTGAAGCTTTCTTT. Filled out from reference TRBV30 and TRBJ1-1, the complete variable domain reads SQTIHQWPATLVQPVGSPLSLECTVEGTSNPNLYWYRQAAGRGLQLLFYSVGIGQISSEVPQNLSASRPQDRQFILSSKKLLLSDSGFYLCAWSVGLSGTEAFFGQGTRLTVV.

The chain joins TRBV14 to TRBJ2-5; 10 nucleotides agree with TRBD2. With 6 bases clipped from V and 7 bases from J, the junction kept 11 bases outside the gene matches. CDR1 and CDR2 from the germline V gene are SGHDN and FVKESK. The CDR3 contains 15 residues. The DNA of the CDR3 is TGTGCCAGCAGTTCACTAGCGGGGACGTCCCGGACCCAGTACTTC. As protein: CASSSLAGTSRTQYF.

The rearrangement links TRBV5-5 to TRBJ2-6; D call uncertain. The V end was cut by 0 bases, the J end by 0 bases, with 4 bases between. The CDR3 extends over 15 amino acids. Germline V gene sequence: CDR1 SGHKS, CDR2 YYEKEE (reference sequence). The CDR3 here is CASSLESSGANVLTF. For the CDR3, the DNA is TGTGCCAGCAGCTTGGAGAGCTCTGGGGCCAACGTCCTGACTTTC.

The chain employs TRBV7-9 and TRBJ1-2, with 7 bases lining up with TRBD1. Trimming cost V 5 bases and J 6 bases; bases outside gene matches: 9. CDR3 size: 14 residues. From germline, CDR1 is SEHNR and CDR2 FQNEAQ (reference sequence). CDR3 bases: TGTGCCAGCAGCGCTACCGGGACAGTCAATGGCTACACCTTC. It is translated as CASSATGTVNGYTF.